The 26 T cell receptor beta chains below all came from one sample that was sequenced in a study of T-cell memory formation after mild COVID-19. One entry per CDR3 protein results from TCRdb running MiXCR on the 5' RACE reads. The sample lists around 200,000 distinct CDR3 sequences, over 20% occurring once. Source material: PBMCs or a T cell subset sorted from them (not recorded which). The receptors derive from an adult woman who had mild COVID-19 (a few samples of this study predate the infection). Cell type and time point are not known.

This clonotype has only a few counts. CDR3 region: CASSQDSGTLGNEQFF. The CDR3 region has the DNA TGCGCCAGCAGCCAAGACTCCGGGACCCTGGGAAATGAGCAGTTCTTC. This chain connects TRBV4-1 to TRBJ2-1; D is perhaps TRBD1 or TRBD2 (5 bases each). Trimming cost V 0 bases and J 7 bases, with 16 bases left between them. The CDR3 totals 16 residues. Germline assignment: CDR1 MGHRA and CDR2 YSYEKL.

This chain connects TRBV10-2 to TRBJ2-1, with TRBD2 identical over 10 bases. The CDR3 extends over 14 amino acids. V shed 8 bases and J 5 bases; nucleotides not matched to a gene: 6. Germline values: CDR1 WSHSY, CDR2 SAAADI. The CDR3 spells CASGTSGANNEQFF. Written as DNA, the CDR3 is TGCGCCAGCGGAACTAGCGGGGCCAACAATGAGCAGTTCTTC.

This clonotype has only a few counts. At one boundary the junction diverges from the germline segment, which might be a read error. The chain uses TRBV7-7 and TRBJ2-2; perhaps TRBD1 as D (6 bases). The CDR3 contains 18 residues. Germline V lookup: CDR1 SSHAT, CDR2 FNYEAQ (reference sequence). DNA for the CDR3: TGTGCTAGCAGCTCGCCCCGGTGGGGGCAAGGAAACACCGGGGAGCTGTTTTTT. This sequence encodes CASSSPRWGQGNTGELFF. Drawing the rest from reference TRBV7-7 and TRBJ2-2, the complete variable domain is GAGVSQSPRYKVTKRGQDVTLRCDPISSHATLYWYQQALGQGPEFLTYFNYEAQPDKSGLPSDRFSAERPEGSISTLTIQRTEQRDSAMYRCASSSPRWGQGNTGELFFGEGSRLTVL.

In nucleotides, the CDR3 is TGTGCCAGCAGCGTGGAGGGGGAGGCCACTGAAGCTTTCTTT. Translated: CASSVEGEATEAFF. The chain recombines TRBV12-3 or TRBV12-4 with TRBJ1-1; a weak D match, TRBD1 (6 bases). V was pared by 6 bases and J by 4 bases, with 15 bases between. CDR3 length: 14 amino acids.

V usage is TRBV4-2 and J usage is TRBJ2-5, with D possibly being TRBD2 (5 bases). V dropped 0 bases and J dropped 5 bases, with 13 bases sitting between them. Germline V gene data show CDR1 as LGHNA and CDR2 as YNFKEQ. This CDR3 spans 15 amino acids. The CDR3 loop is CASSQDFSVGETQYF. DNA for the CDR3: TGTGCCAGCAGCCAAGATTTTAGCGTCGGCGAGACCCAGTACTTC.

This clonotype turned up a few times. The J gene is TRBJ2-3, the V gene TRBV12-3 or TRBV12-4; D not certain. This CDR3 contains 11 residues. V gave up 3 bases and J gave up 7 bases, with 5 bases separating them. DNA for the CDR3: TGTGCCAGCAGTTTCTCTAATACGCAGTATTTT. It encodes CASSFSNTQYF.

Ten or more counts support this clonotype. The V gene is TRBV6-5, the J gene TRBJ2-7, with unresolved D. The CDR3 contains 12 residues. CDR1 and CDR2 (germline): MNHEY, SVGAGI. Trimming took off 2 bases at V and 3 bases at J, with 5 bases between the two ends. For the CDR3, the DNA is TGTGCCAGCAGTTACCCTGGCTACGAGCAGTACTTC. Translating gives CASSYPGYEQYF.

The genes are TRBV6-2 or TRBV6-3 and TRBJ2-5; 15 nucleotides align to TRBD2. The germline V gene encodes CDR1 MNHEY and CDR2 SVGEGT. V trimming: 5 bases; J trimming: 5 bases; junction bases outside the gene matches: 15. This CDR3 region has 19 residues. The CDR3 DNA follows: TGTGCCAGCAGTCAGAGGACTAGCGGGAGGGGCACATATCGTGAGACCCAGTACTTC. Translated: CASSQRTSGRGTYRETQYF.

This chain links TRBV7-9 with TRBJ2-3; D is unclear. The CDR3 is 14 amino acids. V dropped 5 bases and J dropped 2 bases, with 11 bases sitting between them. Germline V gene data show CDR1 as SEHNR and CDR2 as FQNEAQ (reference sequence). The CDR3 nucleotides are TGTGCCAGCAGCCACTCGGAGCCCACAGATACGCAGTATTTT. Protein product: CASSHSEPTDTQYF.

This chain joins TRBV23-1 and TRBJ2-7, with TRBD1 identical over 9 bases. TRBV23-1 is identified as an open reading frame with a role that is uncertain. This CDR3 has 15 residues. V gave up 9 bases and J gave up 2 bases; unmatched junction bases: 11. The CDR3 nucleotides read TGCGCCAGACCCCGGGACAGGGTGGGGACCTACGAGCAGTACTTC. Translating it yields CARPRDRVGTYEQYF.

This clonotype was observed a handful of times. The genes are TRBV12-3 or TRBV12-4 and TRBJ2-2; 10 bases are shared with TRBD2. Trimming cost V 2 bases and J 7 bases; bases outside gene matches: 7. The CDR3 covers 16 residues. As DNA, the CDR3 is TGTGCCAGCAGTTTATCCGGGACTAGCGTTAACGGGGAGCTGTTTTTT. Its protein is CASSLSGTSVNGELFF.

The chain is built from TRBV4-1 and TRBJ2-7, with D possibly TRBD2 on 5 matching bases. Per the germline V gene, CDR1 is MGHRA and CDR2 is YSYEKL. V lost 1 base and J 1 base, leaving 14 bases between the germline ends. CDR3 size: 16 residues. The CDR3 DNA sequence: TGCGCCAGCAGCCAAGGCTCGGGCCTAGCATCCTACGAGCAGTACTTC. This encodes CASSQGSGLASYEQYF.

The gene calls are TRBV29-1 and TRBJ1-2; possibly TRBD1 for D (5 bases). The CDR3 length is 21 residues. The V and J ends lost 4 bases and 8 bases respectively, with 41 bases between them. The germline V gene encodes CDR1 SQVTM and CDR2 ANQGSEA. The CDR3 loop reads CSVAREFVSGTLPANLPGYTF. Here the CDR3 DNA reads TGCAGCGTTGCACGCGAATTTGTTTCGGGGACTCTACCAGCCAACCTTCCCGGCTACACCTTC.

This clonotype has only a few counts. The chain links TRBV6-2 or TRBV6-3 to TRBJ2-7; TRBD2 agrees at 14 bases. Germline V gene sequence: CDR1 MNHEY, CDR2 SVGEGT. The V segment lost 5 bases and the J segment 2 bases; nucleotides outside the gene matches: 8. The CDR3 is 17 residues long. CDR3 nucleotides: TGTGCCAGCAGTCCCCTGGGACTAGCGGGGGACCCCTACGAGCAGTACTTC. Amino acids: CASSPLGLAGDPYEQYF.

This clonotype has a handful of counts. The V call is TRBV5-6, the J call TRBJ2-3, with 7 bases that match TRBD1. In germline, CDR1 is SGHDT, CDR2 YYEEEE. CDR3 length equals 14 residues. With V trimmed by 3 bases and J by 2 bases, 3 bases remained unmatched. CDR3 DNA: TGTGCCAGCAGCTGGGACAGAGACACAGATACGCAGTATTTT. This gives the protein CASSWDRDTDTQYF.

The CDR3 is CASSLVSSETQYF. CDR3 nucleotides: TGTGCCAGCAGTTTGGTCTCCTCGGAGACCCAGTACTTC. V usage is TRBV12-3 or TRBV12-4 and J usage is TRBJ2-5; D remains ambiguous. V shed 3 bases and J shed 5 bases, with 10 bases lying between them. CDR3 length: 13 residues.

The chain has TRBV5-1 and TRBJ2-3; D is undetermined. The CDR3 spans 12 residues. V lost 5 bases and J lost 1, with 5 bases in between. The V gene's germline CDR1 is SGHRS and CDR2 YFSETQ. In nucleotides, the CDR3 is TGCGCCAGCAGTATAGGCACAGATACGCAGTATTTT. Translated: CASSIGTDTQYF.

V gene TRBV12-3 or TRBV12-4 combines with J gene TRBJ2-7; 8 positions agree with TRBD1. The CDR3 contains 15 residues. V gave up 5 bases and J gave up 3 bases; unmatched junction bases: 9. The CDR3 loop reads CASSTKGQGVYEQYF. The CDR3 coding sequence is TGTGCCAGCAGTACAAAAGGACAGGGAGTCTACGAGCAGTACTTC.

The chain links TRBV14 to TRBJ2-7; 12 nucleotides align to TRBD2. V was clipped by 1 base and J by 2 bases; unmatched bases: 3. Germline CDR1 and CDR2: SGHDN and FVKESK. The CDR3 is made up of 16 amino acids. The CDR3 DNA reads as TGTGCCAGCAGCCAAGTCGGACTAGCGGGAACCTACGAGCAGTACTTC. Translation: CASSQVGLAGTYEQYF.

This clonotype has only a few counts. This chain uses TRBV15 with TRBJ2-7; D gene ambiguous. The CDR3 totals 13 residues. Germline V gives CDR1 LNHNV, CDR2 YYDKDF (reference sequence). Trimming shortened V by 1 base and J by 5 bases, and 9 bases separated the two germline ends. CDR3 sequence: CATSRASGNEQYF. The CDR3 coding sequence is TGTGCCACCAGCAGAGCATCTGGTAACGAGCAGTACTTC.

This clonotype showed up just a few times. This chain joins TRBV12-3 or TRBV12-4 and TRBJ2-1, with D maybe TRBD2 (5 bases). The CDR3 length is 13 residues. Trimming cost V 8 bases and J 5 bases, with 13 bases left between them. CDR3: CASGPSGNNEQFF. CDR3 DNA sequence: TGTGCCAGCGGCCCCAGCGGAAACAATGAGCAGTTCTTC.

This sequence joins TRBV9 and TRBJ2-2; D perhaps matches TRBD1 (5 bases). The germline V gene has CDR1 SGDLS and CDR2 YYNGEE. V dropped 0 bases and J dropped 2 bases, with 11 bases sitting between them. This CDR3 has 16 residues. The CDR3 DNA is TGTGCCAGCAGCGTAGGTACCGGACACAACACCGGGGAGCTGTTTTTT. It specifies CASSVGTGHNTGELFF.

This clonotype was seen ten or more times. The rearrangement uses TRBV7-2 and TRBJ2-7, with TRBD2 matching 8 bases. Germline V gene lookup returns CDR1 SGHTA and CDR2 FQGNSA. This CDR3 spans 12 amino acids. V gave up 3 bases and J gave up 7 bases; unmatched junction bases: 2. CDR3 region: CASSFPSGEQYF. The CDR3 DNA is TGTGCCAGCAGCTTCCCTAGCGGGGAGCAGTACTTC.

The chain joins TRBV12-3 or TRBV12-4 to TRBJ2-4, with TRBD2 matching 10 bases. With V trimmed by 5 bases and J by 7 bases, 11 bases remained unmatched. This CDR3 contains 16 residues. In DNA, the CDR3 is TGTGCCAGCAGTCCGTCAGCGGGAGGGCCAGGGAACATTCAGTACTTC. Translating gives CASSPSAGGPGNIQYF.

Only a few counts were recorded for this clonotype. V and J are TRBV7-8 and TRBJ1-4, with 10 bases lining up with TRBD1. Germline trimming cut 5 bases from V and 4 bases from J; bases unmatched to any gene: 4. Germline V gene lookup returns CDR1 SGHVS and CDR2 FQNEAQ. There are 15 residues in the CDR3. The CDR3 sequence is CASSTGQGINEKLFF. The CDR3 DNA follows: TGTGCCAGCAGCACGGGACAGGGGATTAATGAAAAACTGTTTTTT. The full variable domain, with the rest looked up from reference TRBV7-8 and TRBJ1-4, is GAGVSQSPRYKVAKRGQDVALRCDPISGHVSLFWYQQALGQGPEFLTYFQNEAQLDKSGLPSDRFFAERPEGSVSTLKIQRTQQEDSAVYLCASSTGQGINEKLFFGSGTQLSVL.

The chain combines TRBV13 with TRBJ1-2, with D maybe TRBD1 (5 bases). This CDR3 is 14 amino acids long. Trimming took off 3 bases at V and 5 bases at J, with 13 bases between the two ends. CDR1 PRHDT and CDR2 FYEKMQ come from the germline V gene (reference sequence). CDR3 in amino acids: CASSFADRRYGYTF. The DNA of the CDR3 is TGTGCCAGCAGCTTTGCCGACAGACGATATGGCTACACCTTC. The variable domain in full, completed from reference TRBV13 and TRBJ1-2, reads AAGVIQSPRHLIKEKRETATLKCYPIPRHDTVYWYQQGPGQDPQFLISFYEKMQSDKGSIPDRFSAQQFSDYHSELNMSSLELGDSALYFCASSFADRRYGYTFGSGTRLTVV.